This entry lists 15 T cell receptor beta chains sequenced from one sample in a study of beta chain features in type 1 diabetes. Reverse transcription of all isolated RNA meant that expressed TCRB transcripts were sequenced. Sequencing was performed with immunoSEQ multiplex PCR; in TCRdb, only in-frame clones are kept and a portion is missing. Of fewer than 550,000 clones listed, roughly 11% are singletons. Material: naive CD4+ T cells from blood. The receptors stem from a woman younger than 35 in good health.

This clone appeared a few times. The chain uses TRBV6-5 and TRBJ1-4, with D uncertain. Germline V gene data show CDR1 as MNHEY and CDR2 as SVGAGI. V dropped 6 bases and J dropped 8 bases, with 7 bases sitting between them. The CDR3 loop spans 11 amino acids. CDR3 residues: CASRIQEKLFF. The DNA for the CDR3 is TGTGCCAGCAGGATACAGGAAAAACTGTTTTTT.

The V gene is TRBV2, the J gene TRBJ2-5; weak D call: TRBD1 (5 bases). The CDR3 has 11 amino acids. The germline V and J ends were trimmed by 1 base and 9 bases, with 6 bases remaining between them. CDR1 SNHLY and CDR2 FYNNEI come from the germline V gene. The CDR3 nucleotides read TGTGCCAGCAGTGAAGAGGGGTCCCAGTACTTC. Its protein is CASSEEGSQYF.

The chain is built from TRBV30 and TRBJ2-6; D is possibly TRBD1 (5 bases). This CDR3 comprises 17 residues. The V gene's germline CDR1 is GTSNPN and CDR2 SVGIG (reference sequence). V lost 3 bases to trimming and J lost 1 base, with 16 bases between them. The DNA for the CDR3 is TGTGCCTGGAGCCCGACCAGGGTTTCATCTGGGGCCAACGTCCTGACTTTC. Amino acid sequence: CAWSPTRVSSGANVLTF.

This clone was detected a few times. The rearrangement links TRBV7-2 to TRBJ2-7; D may be TRBD2 (6 bases). The V end was cut by 1 base, the J end by 0 bases, with 10 bases between. Germline V gene lookup returns CDR1 SGHTA and CDR2 FQGNSA. The CDR3 is made up of 15 amino acids. The CDR3 nucleotides are TGTGCCAGCAGCTTAGTAGGCGGGGACTCCTACGAGCAGTACTTC. It is translated as CASSLVGGDSYEQYF.

This clone showed up just a few times. This chain uses TRBV28 with TRBJ1-5, with 7 bases fitting TRBD1. The ends lost 2 bases at V and 2 bases at J; junction bases unmatched: 12. The germline gives CDR1 MDHEN, CDR2 SYDVKM. The CDR3 contains 18 residues. The chain's CDR3 is CASSLPRTGAFGNQPQHF. CDR3 in DNA: TGTGCCAGCAGTTTACCCAGAACAGGGGCCTTCGGCAATCAGCCCCAGCATTTT.

The chain is built from TRBV7-8 and TRBJ2-7, with no clear D. This CDR3 has 14 amino acids. Trimming removed 1 base from V and 0 bases from J, with 7 bases in between. In germline, CDR1 is SGHVS, CDR2 FQNEAQ. This chain's CDR3 is CASSLDTNSYEQYF. The CDR3 region has the DNA TGTGCCAGCAGCTTAGATACCAACTCCTACGAGCAGTACTTC.

This clone was counted between two and nine times. The chain couples TRBV11-3 to TRBJ2-4, with D possibly being TRBD2 (6 bases). Trimming took off 4 bases at V and 0 bases at J, with 10 bases between the two ends. Germline V gives CDR1 SGHNT, CDR2 YENEEA. This CDR3 comprises 15 residues. The CDR3 sequence is CASSSGLLAKNIQYF. DNA of the CDR3: TGTGCCAGCAGCTCAGGACTATTAGCCAAAAACATTCAGTACTTC.

This clone showed up just a few times. This rearrangement joins TRBV4-3 to TRBJ2-3; maybe TRBD2 (6 bases). This CDR3 is 15 amino acids long. V was clipped by 3 bases and J by 5 bases, with 15 bases between them. Germline V gene lookup returns CDR1 LGHNA and CDR2 YSLEER. This chain's CDR3 is CASSQRGAARDTQYF. The CDR3 bases are TGCGCCAGCAGCCAGCGCGGGGCGGCAAGAGATACGCAGTATTTT.

This clone was counted only a few times. The chain carries TRBV6-6 and TRBJ1-1; D not resolved. This CDR3 spans 16 amino acids. Germline V CDR1 and CDR2: MNHNY, SVGAGI (reference sequence). V lost 2 bases and J 1 base, leaving 14 bases between the germline ends. The CDR3 loop reads CASSYAAGRANTEAFF. The CDR3 DNA reads as TGTGCCAGCAGTTACGCCGCAGGACGGGCGAACACTGAAGCTTTCTTT.

The chain has TRBV6-5 and TRBJ2-7, with D possibly TRBD1 on 6 matching bases. The CDR3 length is 12 residues. Germline V CDR1 and CDR2: MNHEY, SVGAGI. The V gene lost 6 bases and the J gene lost 0 bases, with 6 bases spanning the gap. CDR3: CASRDSSYEQYF. The CDR3 DNA reads TGTGCCAGCAGGGACAGCTCCTACGAGCAGTACTTC.

V is TRBV5-4 and J is TRBJ2-7, with 9 bases matching TRBD1. The CDR3 runs 13 residues. V shed 5 bases and J 2 bases; nucleotides not matched to a gene: 2. In germline, CDR1 is SGHNT, CDR2 YYREEE (reference sequence). CDR3 sequence: CASRRQGAYEQYF. CDR3 bases: TGTGCCAGCAGACGACAGGGGGCCTACGAGCAGTACTTC.

A word on this clone: In the same sample, other DNA sequences code for this CDR3. The chain recombines TRBV29-1 with TRBJ1-2, with TRBD1 matching over 10 bases. Germline V lookup: CDR1 SQVTM, CDR2 ANQGSEA. The CDR3 runs to 13 residues. The junction had 2 bases not matched to a gene; V was cut back by 3 bases and J by 4 bases. In DNA form, the CDR3 reads TGCAGCGTTGAGCGGGACAGGGGCTATGGCTACACCTTC. Residues: CSVERDRGYGYTF.

This clone was seen a handful of times. This chain uses TRBV6-5 with TRBJ2-1, with D perhaps assigned TRBD1 or TRBD2 (6 bases each). CDR3 length equals 13 residues. Looked up from germline, CDR1 is MNHEY and CDR2 is SVGAGI. V was shortened by 5 bases and J by 12 bases, with 17 bases between the two germline ends. The CDR3 nucleotides read TGTGCCAGCAGTAAGAACCCGGGGGCGGGGCAGTTCTTC. As protein: CASSKNPGAGQFF.

V usage is TRBV7-8 and J usage is TRBJ1-1; D call uncertain. Looked up from germline, CDR1 is SGHVS and CDR2 is FQNEAQ. This CDR3 is built from 14 residues. V lost 3 bases and J 2 bases, leaving 10 bases between the germline ends. The CDR3 here is CASSFPGLNTEAFF. CDR3 DNA sequence: TGTGCCAGCAGCTTTCCCGGGCTAAACACTGAAGCTTTCTTT.

A few counts support this clone. The chain couples TRBV11-2 to TRBJ2-7; D not certain. Trimming took off 4 bases at V and 6 bases at J, with 7 bases between the two ends. The CDR3 covers 11 residues. Looked up from germline, CDR1 is SGHAT and CDR2 is FQNNGV. CDR3 sequence reads: CASSSYGEQYF. The CDR3 bases are TGTGCCAGCAGCTCCTATGGCGAGCAGTACTTC.